This T cell receptor beta chain was identified in a study of response to subunit inactivated influenza vaccine. The CDR3 is 11 residues long. Germline V gives CDR1 SQVTM, CDR2 ANQGSEA. V was trimmed by 4 bases and J by 2 bases, leaving 4 bases between them. General study findings and limits: The authors suggested that few new T cells are recruited per seasonal influenza vaccination.

One entry per CDR3 protein results from TCRdb running MiXCR on the RT-PCR reads. The sample yields about 480,000 distinct CDR3 sequences, about 25% seen once. This clonotype was counted a few times. Antigen: not known. This receptor was identified in a man aged 45-65 years who received an inactivated influenza vaccine. Sequenced here: CD4+ T cells sorted from PBMCs, sampled about 5 days after vaccination. J is TRBJ2-3 and V is TRBV29-1; the D is unclear. CDR3 in amino acids: CSVVVTDTQYF. In DNA, the CDR3 is TGCAGCGTTGTGGTCACAGATACGCAGTATTTT.